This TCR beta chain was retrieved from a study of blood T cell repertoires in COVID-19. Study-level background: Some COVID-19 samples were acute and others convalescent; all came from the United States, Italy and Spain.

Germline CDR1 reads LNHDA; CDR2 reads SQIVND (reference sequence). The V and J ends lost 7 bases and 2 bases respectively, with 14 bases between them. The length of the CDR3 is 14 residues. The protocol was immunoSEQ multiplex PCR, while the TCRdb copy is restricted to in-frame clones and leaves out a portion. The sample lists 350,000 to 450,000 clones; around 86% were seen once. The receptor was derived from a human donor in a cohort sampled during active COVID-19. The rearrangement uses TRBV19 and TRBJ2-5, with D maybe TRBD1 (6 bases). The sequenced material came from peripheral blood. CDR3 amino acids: CASKGNRAQETQYF. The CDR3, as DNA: TGTGCCAGTAAGGGGAACAGGGCACAAGAGACCCAGTACTTC.